The TCR beta chain under discussion was sequenced for a study of Graves' ophthalmopathy and Graves' hyperthyroidism. There are many counts of this clonotype. Antigen: not known. Study-level points and caveats: Ophthalmopathy progression cases were predicted by the model with 70% to 71% sensitivity and 72% to 85% specificity. Sensitivity reached 87.88% and specificity approximately 81% for a 13-signature model separating ophthalmopathy from stable hyperthyroidism.

From RNA, the CDR3 regions of TCR beta chains were amplified and sequenced. First-round RT-PCR used HTBI primers; second-round multiplex PCR followed. Each CDR3 protein is one row after TCRdb ran MiXCR on the multiplex PCR reads. This table holds about 380,000 distinct CDR3 sequences, 15% to 19% found once. Only newly diagnosed hyperthyroidism patients aged 18 to 65, with under 2 months' duration, were enrolled. Researchers turned away patients with other autoimmune diseases, uncontrolled infections, pregnancy or lactation. Germline V lookup: CDR1 DFQATT, CDR2 SNEGSKA (reference sequence). V dropped 0 bases and J dropped 3; count of bases not matched to a gene: 3. This CDR3 spans 14 amino acids.

Specimen: peripheral blood. The receptor was isolated from a woman aged 18-29 years with stable Graves' hyperthyroidism. The rearrangement uses TRBV20-1 and TRBJ1-2, with 8 bases lining up with TRBD1. The CDR3 DNA sequence: TGCAGTGCTAGAGATAACAGGGGGGACTATGGCTACACCTTC. This codes for CSARDNRGDYGYTF.